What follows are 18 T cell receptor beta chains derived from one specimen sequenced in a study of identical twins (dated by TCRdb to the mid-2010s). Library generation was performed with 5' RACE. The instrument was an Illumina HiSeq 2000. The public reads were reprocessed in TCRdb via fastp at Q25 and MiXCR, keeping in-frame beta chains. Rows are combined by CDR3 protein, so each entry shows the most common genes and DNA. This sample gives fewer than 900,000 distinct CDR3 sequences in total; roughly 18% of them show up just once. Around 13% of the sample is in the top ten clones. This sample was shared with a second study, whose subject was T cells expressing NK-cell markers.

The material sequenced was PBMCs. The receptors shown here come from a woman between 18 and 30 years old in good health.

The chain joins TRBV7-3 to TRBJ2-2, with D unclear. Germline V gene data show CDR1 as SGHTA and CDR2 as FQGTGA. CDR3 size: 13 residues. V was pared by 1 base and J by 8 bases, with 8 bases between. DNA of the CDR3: TGTGCCAGCAGCTTAAAGGATCGGGGGGAGCTGTTTTTT. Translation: CASSLKDRGELFF.

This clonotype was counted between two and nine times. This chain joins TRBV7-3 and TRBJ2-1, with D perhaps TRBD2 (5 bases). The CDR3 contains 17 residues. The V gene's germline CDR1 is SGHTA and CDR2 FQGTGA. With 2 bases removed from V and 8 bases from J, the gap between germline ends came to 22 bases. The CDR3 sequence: CASSLSASQLARDEQFF. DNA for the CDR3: TGTGCCAGCAGCTTATCCGCCTCCCAATTGGCGAGGGATGAGCAGTTCTTC.

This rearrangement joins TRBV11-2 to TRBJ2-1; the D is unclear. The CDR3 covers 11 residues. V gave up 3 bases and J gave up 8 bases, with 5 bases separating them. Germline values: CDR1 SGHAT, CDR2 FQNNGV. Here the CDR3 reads CASSFYHEQFF. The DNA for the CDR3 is TGTGCCAGCAGCTTTTATCATGAGCAGTTCTTC.

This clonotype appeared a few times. Here the CDR3 reads CASINNRVGNTEAFF. CDR3 nucleotide sequence: TGTGCCAGCATTAATAACAGGGTTGGGAACACTGAAGCTTTCTTT. The rearrangement links TRBV6-5 to TRBJ1-1; possible D gene TRBD1, 6 bases. Germline CDR1 reads MNHEY; CDR2 reads SVGAGI. Trimming took 7 bases from V and 1 from J, leaving 16 bases between them. CDR3 length: 15 residues.

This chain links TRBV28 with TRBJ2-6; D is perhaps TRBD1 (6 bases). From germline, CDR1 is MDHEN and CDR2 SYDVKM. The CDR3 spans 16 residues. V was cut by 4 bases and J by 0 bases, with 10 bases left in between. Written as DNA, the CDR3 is TGTGCCAGCAGTTGGGACACGAACTCTGGGGCCAACGTCCTGACTTTC. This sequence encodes CASSWDTNSGANVLTF.

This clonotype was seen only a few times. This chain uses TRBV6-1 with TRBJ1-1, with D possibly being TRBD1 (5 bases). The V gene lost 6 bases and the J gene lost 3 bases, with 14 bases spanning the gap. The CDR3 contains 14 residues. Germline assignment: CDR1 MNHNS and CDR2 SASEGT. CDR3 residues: CASRQDGVYTEAFF. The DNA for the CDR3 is TGTGCCAGCAGACAGGACGGGGTTTACACTGAAGCTTTCTTT.

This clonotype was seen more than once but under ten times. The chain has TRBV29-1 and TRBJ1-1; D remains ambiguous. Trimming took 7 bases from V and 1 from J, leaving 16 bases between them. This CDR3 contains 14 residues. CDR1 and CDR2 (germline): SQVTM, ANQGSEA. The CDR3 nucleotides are TGCAGCGCTGCTTATGGGAGGGAGAACACTGAAGCTTTCTTT. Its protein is CSAAYGRENTEAFF.

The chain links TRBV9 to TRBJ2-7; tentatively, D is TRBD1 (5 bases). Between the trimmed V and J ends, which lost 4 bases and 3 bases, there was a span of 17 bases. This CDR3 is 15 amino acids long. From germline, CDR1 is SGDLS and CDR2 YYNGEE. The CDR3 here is CASSPRLGAVYEQYF. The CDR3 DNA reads TGTGCCAGCAGCCCCCGGTTAGGGGCAGTCTACGAGCAGTACTTC.

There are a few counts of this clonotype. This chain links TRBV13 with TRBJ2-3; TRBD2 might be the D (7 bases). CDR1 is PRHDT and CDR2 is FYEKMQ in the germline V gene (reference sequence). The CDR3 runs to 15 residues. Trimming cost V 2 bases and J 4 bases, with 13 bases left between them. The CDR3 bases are TGTGCCAGCAGCTTACCCGGGGGGCAGGCAGATACGCAGTATTTT. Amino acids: CASSLPGGQADTQYF.

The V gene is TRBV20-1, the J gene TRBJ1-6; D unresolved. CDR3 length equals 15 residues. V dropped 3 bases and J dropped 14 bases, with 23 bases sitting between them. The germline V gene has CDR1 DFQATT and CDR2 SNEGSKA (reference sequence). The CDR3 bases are TGCAGTGCTAGCGCCGATACAGTTCCTTTCACGGCCCTCCACTTT. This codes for CSASADTVPFTALHF.

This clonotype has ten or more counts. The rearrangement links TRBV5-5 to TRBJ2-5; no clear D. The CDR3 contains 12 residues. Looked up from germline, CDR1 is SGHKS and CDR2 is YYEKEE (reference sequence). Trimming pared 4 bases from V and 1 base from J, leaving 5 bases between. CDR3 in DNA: TGTGCCAGCAGCCACATCCAAGAGACCCAGTACTTC. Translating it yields CASSHIQETQYF. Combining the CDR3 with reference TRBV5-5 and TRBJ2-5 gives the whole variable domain DAGVTQSPTHLIKTRGQQVTLRCSPISGHKSVSWYQQVLGQGPQFIFQYYEKEERGRGNFPDRFSARQFPNYSSELNVNALLLGDSALYLCASSHIQETQYFGPGTRLLVL.

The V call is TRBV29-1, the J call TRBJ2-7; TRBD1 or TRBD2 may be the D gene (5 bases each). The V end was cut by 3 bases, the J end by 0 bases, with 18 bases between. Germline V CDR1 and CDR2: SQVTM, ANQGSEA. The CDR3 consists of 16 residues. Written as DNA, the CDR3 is TGCAGCGTTGATGTGGCAGGGTTTGGGAGCTCCTACGAGCAGTACTTC. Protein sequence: CSVDVAGFGSSYEQYF.

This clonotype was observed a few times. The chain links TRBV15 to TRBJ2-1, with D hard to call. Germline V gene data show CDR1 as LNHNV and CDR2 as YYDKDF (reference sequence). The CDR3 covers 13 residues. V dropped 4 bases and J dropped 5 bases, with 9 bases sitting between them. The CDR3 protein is CATSKHGNNEQFF. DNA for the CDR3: TGTGCCACCAGCAAACATGGTAACAATGAGCAGTTCTTC.

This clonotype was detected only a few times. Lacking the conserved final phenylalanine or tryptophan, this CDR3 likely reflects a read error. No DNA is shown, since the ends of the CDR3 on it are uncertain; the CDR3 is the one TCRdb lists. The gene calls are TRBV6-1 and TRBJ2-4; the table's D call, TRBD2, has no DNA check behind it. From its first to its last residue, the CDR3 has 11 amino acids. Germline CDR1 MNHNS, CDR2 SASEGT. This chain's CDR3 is CASTPFWTAQY.

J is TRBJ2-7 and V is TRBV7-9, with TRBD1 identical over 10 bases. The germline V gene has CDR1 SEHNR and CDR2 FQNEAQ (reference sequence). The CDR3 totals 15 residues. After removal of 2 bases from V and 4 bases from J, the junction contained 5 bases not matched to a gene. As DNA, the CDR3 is TGTGCCAGCAGCTTACAAGGACAGGGGGGATACGAGCAGTACTTC. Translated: CASSLQGQGGYEQYF.

CDR3 region: CAVAGFGEETQYF. The DNA of the CDR3 is TGTGCCGTAGCGGGGTTTGGAGAAGAGACCCAGTACTTC. The V and J genes are TRBV12-3 or TRBV12-4 and TRBJ2-5; 8 bases are shared with TRBD2. Trimming at V came to 11 bases and at J to 3 bases, leaving 8 bases not matched to a gene. This CDR3 spans 13 amino acids.

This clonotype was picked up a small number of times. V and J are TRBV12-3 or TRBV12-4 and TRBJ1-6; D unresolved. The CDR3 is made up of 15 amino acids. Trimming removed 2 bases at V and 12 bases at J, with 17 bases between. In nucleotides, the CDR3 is TGTGCCAGCAGTTTACGGACGGCCGGTTGGGTACCCCTCCACTTT. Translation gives CASSLRTAGWVPLHF.

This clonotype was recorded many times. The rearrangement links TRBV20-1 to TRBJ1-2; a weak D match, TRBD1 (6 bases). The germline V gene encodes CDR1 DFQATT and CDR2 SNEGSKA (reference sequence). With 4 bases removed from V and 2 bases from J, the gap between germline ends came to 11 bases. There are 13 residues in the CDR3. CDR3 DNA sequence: TGCAGTGCTATCTACCAGGGGAACTATGGCTACACCTTC. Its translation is CSAIYQGNYGYTF.